The 17 T cell receptor beta chains presented below share a single source sample, sequenced in a study of T cell responses to AZD1222 COVID-19 vaccine. Assay used: immunoSEQ multiplex PCR; TCRdb lists only in-frame clones, some missing. This sample has 150,000 to 200,000 clones, with approximately 88% found just once. Sequenced material: peripheral blood, taken on day 0 of AZD1222 vaccination. These receptor sequences come from an adult in good health.

The J gene is TRBJ1-2, the V gene TRBV29-1; D may be TRBD1 (5 bases). CDR1 and CDR2 (germline): SQVTM, ANQGSEA. This CDR3 comprises 13 residues. Trimming removed 7 bases at V and 2 bases at J, with 14 bases between. The CDR3 DNA is TGCAGCGGGGCTATGGGACGGAACTATGGCTACACCTTC. Protein product: CSGAMGRNYGYTF.

The chain links TRBV27 to TRBJ1-6; D is unresolved. Trimming pared 4 bases from V and 6 bases from J, leaving 7 bases between. Germline CDR1 is MNHEY and CDR2 is SMNVEV (reference sequence). The CDR3 length is 13 residues. CDR3 nucleotides: TGTGCCAGCAGTTCCCCTACTAATTCACCCCTCCACTTT. It translates to CASSSPTNSPLHF.

V and J are TRBV11-2 and TRBJ1-2; D is possibly TRBD1 (6 bases). Trimming shortened V by 7 bases and J by 5 bases, and 20 bases separated the two germline ends. CDR3 length: 15 residues. Looked up from germline, CDR1 is SGHAT and CDR2 is FQNNGV. CDR3 protein: CASTQSGTSTYGYTF. The CDR3 bases are TGTGCCAGCACCCAATCCGGGACAAGCACTTATGGCTACACCTTC.

This clone has only one observation. The chain is built from TRBV19 and TRBJ2-7; 12 positions agree with TRBD1. Germline V gene sequence: CDR1 LNHDA, CDR2 SQIVND (reference sequence). The CDR3 extends over 14 amino acids. After removal of 9 bases from V and 2 bases from J, the junction contained 5 bases not matched to a gene. CDR3 sequence: CASSGTGGPYEQYF. The CDR3 DNA reads TGTGCCAGCTCAGGGACAGGGGGCCCCTACGAGCAGTACTTC.

The genes are TRBV6-1 and TRBJ2-7; D not certain. This CDR3 region has 11 residues. Germline V CDR1 and CDR2: MNHNS, SASEGT. Trimming stripped 1 base from V and 10 bases from J, with 8 bases between. CDR3 protein: CASSEVGRQYV. The CDR3 region has the DNA TGTGCCAGCAGTGAAGTGGGCAGACAGTACGTC.

This clone appeared once. This rearrangement joins TRBV28 to TRBJ1-5, with D maybe TRBD1 (5 bases). The V gene lost 7 bases and the J gene lost 0 bases, with 10 bases spanning the gap. This CDR3 spans 14 amino acids. Germline V gene sequence: CDR1 MDHEN, CDR2 SYDVKM. The CDR3 spells CASTSGGSNQPQHF. The CDR3 nucleotides are TGTGCCAGCACCTCGGGGGGTAGCAATCAGCCCCAGCATTTT.

The genes are TRBV7-3 and TRBJ2-3, with D possibly being TRBD1 (6 bases). The CDR3 is 15 residues long. V was pared by 2 bases and J by 2 bases, with 11 bases between. The germline CDR1 and CDR2 sequences are SGHTA and FQGTGA. CDR3 sequence: CASSLSQGFTDTQYF. CDR3 DNA: TGTGCCAGCAGCTTATCCCAGGGGTTCACAGATACGCAGTATTTT.

This clone was seen only a few times. The chain has TRBV27 and TRBJ1-1, with unresolved D. The CDR3 totals 14 residues. CDR1 is MNHEY, CDR2 SMNVEV, per germline (reference sequence). V lost 6 bases to trimming and J lost 1 base, with 12 bases between them. The CDR3, as DNA: TGTGCCAGCAGCACACCTACAACGAACACTGAAGCTTTCTTT. Translated, it gives CASSTPTTNTEAFF.

In its sample, this clone was seen once. The CDR3 region has the DNA TGTGCCAGCAGCCAATTTTCAGGAACCACAGATACGCAGTATTTT. The encoded protein is CASSQFSGTTDTQYF. This sequence joins TRBV3-1 (or the pseudogene TRBV3-2) and TRBJ2-3, with D unresolved. Germline V CDR1 and CDR2: LGHDT, YNNKEL (reference sequence). The CDR3 runs to 15 residues. V dropped 2 bases and J dropped 2 bases, with 11 bases sitting between them.

The chain is built from TRBV6-1 and TRBJ1-6; possibly TRBD1 for D (5 bases). The V gene's germline CDR1 is MNHNS and CDR2 SASEGT. The CDR3 extends over 12 amino acids. Trimming pared 2 bases from V and 9 bases from J, leaving 5 bases between. Here the CDR3 reads CASSEQGSPLHF. The CDR3 coding sequence is TGTGCCAGCAGTGAACAGGGTTCACCCCTCCACTTT.

The DNA of the CDR3 is TGTGCCAGCATGTCTTGGGGGGCCGGTACGGATGAGCAGTTCTTC. It translates to CASMSWGAGTDEQFF. The J gene is TRBJ2-1, the V gene TRBV6-5; D possibly uses TRBD1 or TRBD2 (6 bases each). The V end lost 7 bases, the J end lost 8 bases, and 21 bases lay between the germline ends. The CDR3 is 15 amino acids. Germline CDR1 is MNHEY and CDR2 is SVGAGI.

This chain uses TRBV9 with TRBJ1-6, with 8 bases identical to TRBD1. Per germline, CDR1 SGDLS and CDR2 YYNGEE. J gave up 4 bases and V 4 bases, and 19 bases lay outside the gene matches. This CDR3 is built from 20 residues. In DNA, the CDR3 is TGTGCCAGCAGCCCTGTTGCGGGACAGGAAAATGGGGGATATAATTCACCCCTCCACTTT. It translates to CASSPVAGQENGGYNSPLHF. The variable domain in full, completed from reference TRBV9 and TRBJ1-6, reads DSGVTQTPKHLITATGQRVTLRCSPRSGDLSVYWYQQSLDQGLQFLIQYYNGEERAKGNILERFSAQQFPDLHSELNLSSLELGDSALYFCASSPVAGQENGGYNSPLHFGNGTRLTVT.

The chain is built from TRBV21-1 and TRBJ1-1. TRBV21-1 is labeled a pseudogene. The CDR3 consists of 14 residues. In nucleotides, the CDR3 is TGTGCCAGCAGCAAAGGTCAGGGGGGGACTGAAGCTTTCTTT. Its protein is CASSKGQGGTEAFF.

The rearrangement uses TRBV7-8 and TRBJ2-5; D remains ambiguous. Germline lookup yields CDR1 SGHVS and CDR2 FQNEAQ. Trimming cost V 3 bases and J 3 bases, with 8 bases left between them. The CDR3 totals 13 residues. The CDR3 sequence: CASSFGREETQYF. CDR3 DNA: TGTGCCAGCAGCTTTGGTAGGGAAGAGACCCAGTACTTC.

This chain links TRBV19 with TRBJ1-6, with D tentatively TRBD1 (5 bases). Per the germline V gene, CDR1 is LNHDA and CDR2 is SQIVND (reference sequence). The CDR3 is 15 residues long. V was shortened by 7 bases and J by 3 bases, with 13 bases between the two germline ends. CDR3 DNA sequence: TGTGCCAGTAAATCAGGGCTTAACTATAATTCACCCCTCCACTTT. Encoded protein: CASKSGLNYNSPLHF. The full variable domain, with the rest looked up from reference TRBV19 and TRBJ1-6, is DGGITQSPKYLFRKEGQNVTLSCEQNLNHDAMYWYRQDPGQGLRLIYYSQIVNDFQKGDIAEGYSVSREKKESFPLTVTSAQKNPTAFYLCASKSGLNYNSPLHFGNGTRLTVT.

The J gene is TRBJ1-1, the V gene TRBV28; D is ambiguous. Trimming shortened V by 3 bases and J by 8 bases, and 13 bases separated the two germline ends. The CDR3 runs 13 residues. Per germline, CDR1 MDHEN and CDR2 SYDVKM. The CDR3 DNA reads as TGTGCCAGCAGTTTTTACACGACACGCGAAGCTTTCTTT. Translating gives CASSFYTTREAFF.

CDR3 nucleotide sequence: TGTGCCAGCAGTCGAGACGGAGCCGGGACCAACACCGGGGAGCTGTTTTTT. This codes for CASSRDGAGTNTGELFF. The chain has TRBV6-6 and TRBJ2-2; D tentatively reads TRBD1 or TRBD2 (5 bases each). Germline V gene lookup returns CDR1 MNHNY and CDR2 SVGAGI (reference sequence). This CDR3 is built from 17 residues. Trimming pared 5 bases from V and 2 bases from J, leaving 18 bases between.